The 24 T cell receptor beta chains in this list originate from one sample, sequenced in a study of beta chain features in type 1 diabetes. Isolated RNA was reverse transcribed in full, so expressed TCRB transcripts were sequenced. TCRdb's table, derived via immunoSEQ multiplex PCR, lists solely in-frame clones and lacks some. The data show around 150,000 clones, 6.9% seen once. Sequencing was performed on central memory CD4+ T cells from blood. These receptors were collected from a woman in her twenties or thirties in good health.

V usage is TRBV18 and J usage is TRBJ2-3; D is unclear. Germline-derived CDR1 and CDR2 are KGHSH and LQKENI. This CDR3 has 15 amino acids. Trimming removed 5 bases at V and 0 bases at J, with 12 bases between. Written as DNA, the CDR3 is TGTGCCAGCTCAGTTCTGGCGGCTAGCACAGATACGCAGTATTTT. Encoded protein: CASSVLAASTDTQYF.

This clone occurred a few times. The CDR3 sequence is CASSPSALGHQPQHF. In nucleotides, the CDR3 is TGCGCCAGCAGCCCCTCCGCTTTGGGCCATCAGCCCCAGCATTTT. V and J are TRBV4-3 and TRBJ1-5; D not certain. V was shortened by 4 bases and J by 5 bases, with 15 bases between the two germline ends. Germline V gene data show CDR1 as LGHNA and CDR2 as YSLEER. The CDR3 runs 15 residues.

V and J are TRBV5-1 and TRBJ2-3; D is ambiguous. Germline V gene data show CDR1 as SGHRS and CDR2 as YFSETQ. This CDR3 region has 17 residues. V lost 4 bases and J lost 2, with 20 bases in between. CDR3 sequence reads: CASSETEARSITDTQYF. The CDR3 nucleotides are TGCGCCAGCAGCGAGACTGAAGCGCGGAGTATCACAGATACGCAGTATTTT. The entire variable domain, with the rest obtained from reference TRBV5-1 and TRBJ2-3, is as follows: KAGVTQTPRYLIKTRGQQVTLSCSPISGHRSVSWYQQTPGQGLQFLFEYFSETQRNKGNFPGRFSGRQFSNSRSEMNVSTLELGDSALYLCASSETEARSITDTQYFGPGTRLTVL.

A few counts support this clone. The chain recombines TRBV28 with TRBJ1-1; no clear D gene. This CDR3 is 14 amino acids long. Germline CDR1 reads MDHEN; CDR2 reads SYDVKM. The germline V and J ends were trimmed by 6 bases and 3 bases, with 14 bases remaining between them. The CDR3 DNA sequence: TGTGCCAGCAGGCAACCCGGAGGCTACACTGAAGCTTTCTTT. It is translated as CASRQPGGYTEAFF. Filled out from reference TRBV28 and TRBJ1-1, the complete variable domain reads DVKVTQSSRYLVKRTGEKVFLECVQDMDHENMFWYRQDPGLGLRLIYFSYDVKMKEKGDIPEGYSVSREKKERFSLILESASTNQTSMYLCASRQPGGYTEAFFGQGTRLTVV.

In this sample, this clone turned up a few times. V is TRBV25-1 and J is TRBJ1-2; TRBD1 is a possible D gene (6 bases). V gave up 2 bases and J gave up 5 bases, with 6 bases separating them. From germline, CDR1 is MGHDK and CDR2 SYGVNS. The CDR3 has 12 residues. The CDR3 sequence: CASSEQGYGYTF. DNA for the CDR3: TGTGCCAGCAGTGAACAGGGGTATGGCTACACCTTC.

Only a few counts were recorded for this clone. The chain carries TRBV30 and TRBJ2-7; TRBD2 matches at 7 bases. V lost 4 bases to trimming and J lost 7 bases; unmatched junction nucleotides: 10. Germline CDR1 and CDR2: GTSNPN and SVGIG (reference sequence). The CDR3 has 13 residues. Here the CDR3 DNA reads TGTGCCTGGACCCGGGACTACACCTCGGAGCAGTACTTC. Translated, it gives CAWTRDYTSEQYF.

CDR3 in DNA: TGTGCCAGCAGTGATCTTCGGGGGGTTAATGAGCAGTTCTTC. The encoded protein is CASSDLRGVNEQFF. The chain combines TRBV7-9 with TRBJ2-1; 7 bases fit TRBD2. This CDR3 has 14 amino acids. Germline V gives CDR1 SEHNR, CDR2 FQNEAQ (reference sequence). Trimming took 6 bases from V and 7 from J; bases not matched to a gene: 9. The full variable domain, with the rest looked up from reference TRBV7-9 and TRBJ2-1, is DTGVSQNPRHKITKRGQNVTFRCDPISEHNRLYWYRQTLGQGPEFLTYFQNEAQLEKSRLLSDRFSAERPKGSFSTLEIQRTEQGDSAMYLCASSDLRGVNEQFFGPGTRLTVL.

This clone appeared a few times. V and J are TRBV5-1 and TRBJ2-5; D may correspond to TRBD1 or TRBD2 (6 bases each). The J call is doubtful: the DNA matches TRBJ2-7 better. The CDR3 runs to 16 residues. CDR1 and CDR2 (germline): SGHRS, YFSETQ. The CDR3 region is CASSGTLGGRDYEQYF. In DNA form, the CDR3 reads TGCGCCAGCAGCGGAACCCTGGGGGGCAGGGACTACGAGCAGTACTTC.

The chain recombines TRBV5-1 with TRBJ2-3, with a weak D call TRBD1 (5 bases). Trimming took off 5 bases at V and 0 bases at J, with 13 bases between the two ends. The CDR3 runs to 15 residues. Germline-derived CDR1 and CDR2 are SGHRS and YFSETQ. This chain's CDR3 is CASRGASGSTDTQYF. As DNA, the CDR3 is TGCGCCAGCAGAGGGGCTTCCGGAAGCACAGATACGCAGTATTTT.

This clone occurred many times. The rearrangement links TRBV29-1 to TRBJ2-5, with 9 bases lining up with TRBD1. The CDR3 consists of 14 residues. Germline V lookup: CDR1 SQVTM, CDR2 ANQGSEA. Germline trimming cut 7 bases from V and 5 bases from J; bases unmatched to any gene: 11. The CDR3 bases are TGCAGCGCCGAGGACAGGGGAAAGGTGGAGACCCAGTACTTC. This translates into CSAEDRGKVETQYF.

J is TRBJ2-1 and V is TRBV4-2, with TRBD2 identical over 9 bases. Germline lookup yields CDR1 LGHNA and CDR2 YNFKEQ. Unmatched junction bases numbered 4, after V lost 2 bases and J lost 5 bases. The CDR3 extends over 15 amino acids. CDR3 in amino acids: CASSQFSGGDNEQFF. CDR3 coding DNA: TGTGCCAGCAGCCAATTTAGCGGGGGTGACAATGAGCAGTTCTTC.

The chain carries TRBV7-2 and TRBJ2-7; TRBD2 matches at 9 bases. The V gene's germline CDR1 is SGHTA and CDR2 FQGNSA. This CDR3 is 19 amino acids long. The J segment lost 0 bases and the V segment lost 5 bases, leaving 17 bases of the junction unmatched. The CDR3 DNA sequence: TGTGCCAGCAGCCCCACGCAGGGCGGGAGGGCCGGACGCTCCTACGAGCAGTACTTC. It yields the protein CASSPTQGGRAGRSYEQYF.

This clone was picked up a small number of times. This chain joins TRBV7-9 and TRBJ2-5; D perhaps matches TRBD2 (5 bases). Per germline, CDR1 SEHNR and CDR2 FQNEAQ (reference sequence). Trimming removed 5 bases from V and 8 bases from J, with 18 bases in between. The CDR3 length is 14 residues. CDR3 coding DNA: TGTGCCAGCAGCAGAAAAGGACTGGATCATACCCAGTACTTC. As protein: CASSRKGLDHTQYF.

This clone was recorded a few times. The chain is built from TRBV28 and TRBJ2-5; TRBD2 might be the D (6 bases). The CDR3 length is 16 residues. Looked up from germline, CDR1 is MDHEN and CDR2 is SYDVKM. Trimming pared 2 bases from V and 1 base from J, leaving 14 bases between. The DNA of the CDR3 is TGTGCCAGCAGTTTACGTGGGCGGGGAGTCCAAGAGACCCAGTACTTC. Its translation is CASSLRGRGVQETQYF.

This clone has a handful of counts. CDR3 bases: TGTGCCAGCAGTTTAGCGGGAGAGACCGGGGAGCTGTTTTTT. Amino acid sequence: CASSLAGETGELFF. The chain joins TRBV6-6 to TRBJ2-2; 9 nucleotides line up with TRBD2. Trimming took 4 bases from V and 5 from J; bases not matched to a gene: 2. The CDR3 is 14 residues long. Germline CDR1 and CDR2: MNHNY and SVGAGI (reference sequence).

This clone was detected only a few times. This chain uses TRBV25-1 with TRBJ1-1, with TRBD1 identical over 9 bases. Looked up from germline, CDR1 is MGHDK and CDR2 is SYGVNS. The CDR3 is made up of 15 amino acids. V lost 7 bases, J lost 0 bases, and 6 bases stayed unmatched. The CDR3 DNA is TGTGCCAGCAAAGGACAGGGGAACGTGAACACTGAAGCTTTCTTT. This codes for CASKGQGNVNTEAFF.

With regard to this clone: Other DNA sequences in this sample translate to the same CDR3. The V and J genes are TRBV11-3 and TRBJ2-7; D possibly corresponds to TRBD2 (5 bases). The germline CDR1 and CDR2 sequences are SGHNT and YENEEA. The CDR3 has 14 residues. V was clipped by 0 bases and J by 2 bases, with 8 bases between them. CDR3: CASSLEAGTYEQYF. In DNA, the CDR3 is TGTGCCAGCAGCTTAGAGGCCGGGACCTACGAGCAGTACTTC.

As for this clone: Other nucleotide sequences in the sample specify the same CDR3. The rearrangement links TRBV29-1 to TRBJ2-2; a weak D match, TRBD1 (6 bases). The V end was cut by 6 bases, the J end by 7 bases, with 12 bases between. Germline V gene lookup returns CDR1 SQVTM and CDR2 ANQGSEA. The length of the CDR3 is 12 residues. The CDR3 loop reads CSVGQGHGELFF. DNA for the CDR3: TGCAGCGTGGGCCAGGGACACGGGGAGCTGTTTTTT.

This clone was counted only a few times. The chain links TRBV19 to TRBJ2-7; TRBD1 matches at 7 bases. The CDR3 loop spans 14 amino acids. Germline V lookup: CDR1 LNHDA, CDR2 SQIVND (reference sequence). With 10 bases clipped from V and 3 bases from J, the junction kept 12 bases outside the gene matches. DNA for the CDR3: TGTGCCACCTCGGACAGGTCCGCGGTCTACGAGCAGTACTTC. Translating gives CATSDRSAVYEQYF.

The chain links TRBV11-2 to TRBJ2-1, with D perhaps TRBD1 (6 bases). V was clipped by 2 bases and J by 4 bases, with 12 bases between them. Germline assignment: CDR1 SGHAT and CDR2 FQNNGV. This CDR3 is built from 15 residues. The CDR3 reads CASSLRQDSYNEQFF. The CDR3, as DNA: TGTGCCAGCAGCTTACGGCAGGACAGTTACAATGAGCAGTTCTTC.

This clone showed up many times. This chain connects TRBV29-1 to TRBJ1-1, with 7 nucleotides matching TRBD1. In germline, CDR1 is SQVTM, CDR2 ANQGSEA. Trimming took 6 bases from V and 0 from J; bases not matched to a gene: 7. The CDR3 extends over 14 amino acids. The CDR3 DNA sequence: TGCAGCGTCATTTGGGGACAGATGAACACTGAAGCTTTCTTT. Its translation: CSVIWGQMNTEAFF.

This clone was seen many times. The V and J genes are TRBV19 and TRBJ2-1, with 9 nucleotides matching TRBD2. The CDR3 has 16 amino acids. Germline V gene data show CDR1 as LNHDA and CDR2 as SQIVND (reference sequence). V dropped 4 bases and J dropped 8; count of bases not matched to a gene: 12. CDR3 loop: CASSKLTAGGPHEQFF. CDR3 nucleotides: TGTGCCAGTAGTAAACTAACGGCGGGAGGGCCCCATGAGCAGTTCTTC.

This clone has a handful of counts. V and J are TRBV30 and TRBJ1-1; possibly TRBD1 for D (5 bases). With 0 bases removed from V and 1 base from J, the gap between germline ends came to 9 bases. The CDR3 is 14 amino acids. Germline V gene sequence: CDR1 GTSNPN, CDR2 SVGIG (reference sequence). This CDR3 is CAWSVQGANTEAFF. The CDR3 DNA follows: TGTGCCTGGAGTGTACAAGGGGCGAACACTGAAGCTTTCTTT.

This clone was detected many times. The chain uses TRBV28 and TRBJ2-7; 11 bases align to TRBD2. The ends lost 5 bases at V and 2 bases at J; junction bases unmatched: 8. Germline CDR1 is MDHEN and CDR2 is SYDVKM. The length of the CDR3 is 16 residues. The CDR3 DNA is TGTGCCAGCAGTACGCAGTCTAGCGGGAGGACCTACGAGCAGTACTTC. It encodes CASSTQSSGRTYEQYF.